A single sample is the source of the 10 T cell receptor beta chains below, sequenced in a study of neurological immune-mediated disorders. TCRdb independently ran MiXCR on the 5' RACE reads; one entry per CDR3 protein. The data contain some 35,000 distinct CDR3 sequences, around 10% of them singletons. The sequencing sample was made of CD4+ T cells from blood. The receptors here all came from a woman aged 25 to 39 with HTLV-1-associated myelopathy (HAM/TSP).

This clonotype occurred many times. The chain carries TRBV6-6 and TRBJ1-4; no firm D call. This CDR3 spans 15 amino acids. Between the trimmed V and J ends, which lost 2 bases and 0 bases, there was a span of 7 bases. Per the germline V gene, CDR1 is MNHNY and CDR2 is SVGAGI (reference sequence). The CDR3 here is CASSYRGATNEKLFF. CDR3 nucleotide sequence: TGTGCCAGCAGTTACCGCGGCGCAACTAATGAAAAACTGTTTTTT.

This clonotype showed up many times. The CDR3 sequence: CASSFRDRGRTGANVLTF. CDR3 DNA: TGTGCCAGCAGCTTCCGGGACAGGGGGCGAACTGGGGCCAACGTCCTGACTTTC. The J gene is TRBJ2-6, the V gene TRBV9; 12 bases line up with TRBD1. The CDR3 has 18 amino acids. Germline lookup yields CDR1 SGDLS and CDR2 YYNGEE. V shed 4 bases, J shed 2 bases, and the junction held 7 bases outside the gene matches.

In its sample, this clonotype was seen many times. The rearrangement uses TRBV5-1 and TRBJ1-2; unclear D gene. Germline V gene sequence: CDR1 SGHRS, CDR2 YFSETQ. Between the trimmed V and J ends, which lost 4 bases and 1 base, there was a span of 14 bases. The CDR3 covers 15 residues. CDR3 nucleotide sequence: TGCGCCAGCAGCCGGCAGGCTCTCTTTAACTATGGCTACACCTTC. Its protein product is CASSRQALFNYGYTF.

This clonotype was seen repeatedly, ten times or more. One base away lies a much larger clone, so this may be a sequencing read error. The rearrangement joins TRBV12-3 or TRBV12-4 to TRBJ1-1; 8 bases map to TRBD1. This CDR3 is 15 amino acids long. J lost 3 bases, V lost 1 base, and 4 bases had no gene match. The CDR3 loop is CASSLVLQGDTEAFF. CDR3 nucleotides: TGTGCCAGCAGTTTAGTGTTACAGGGGGACACTGAAGCTTTCTTT.

This clonotype was counted ten times or more. The chain couples TRBV5-1 to TRBJ1-4, with TRBD1 as a possible D gene (5 bases). This CDR3 is built from 15 residues. V was shortened by 4 bases and J by 4 bases, with 14 bases between the two germline ends. CDR1 and CDR2 from the germline V gene are SGHRS and YFSETQ. In DNA, the CDR3 is TGCGCCAGCAGCGACGAGGGACTTTATAATGAAAAACTGTTTTTT. This encodes CASSDEGLYNEKLFF.

This clonotype was seen at least ten times. The chain uses TRBV7-2 and TRBJ2-3, with TRBD2 matching over 11 bases. Trimming removed 4 bases from V and 4 bases from J; junction bases left unmatched: 7. The germline CDR1 and CDR2 sequences are SGHTA and FQGNSA. This CDR3 spans 16 amino acids. The chain's CDR3 is CASSSRLAGRADTQYF. CDR3 bases: TGTGCCAGCAGCTCTCGACTAGCGGGGAGGGCAGATACGCAGTATTTT.

This clonotype was picked up many times. The rearrangement uses TRBV5-5 and TRBJ1-6; 8 nucleotides match TRBD1. Germline V gene sequence: CDR1 SGHKS, CDR2 YYEKEE (reference sequence). J was trimmed by 0 bases and V by 3 bases; bases with no gene match: 8. The CDR3 sequence is 18 residues long. Here the CDR3 reads CASSSYTTGGSYNSPLHF. The DNA for the CDR3 is TGTGCCAGCAGCTCGTATACAACAGGGGGCTCCTATAATTCACCCCTCCACTTT.

This clonotype came up many times. The chain joins TRBV3-1 to TRBJ1-6, with D unresolved. Trimming cost V 3 bases and J 6 bases, with 9 bases left between them. The CDR3 is made up of 14 amino acids. CDR1 and CDR2 from the germline V gene are LGHDT and YNNKEL (reference sequence). The DNA for the CDR3 is TGTGCCAGCAGCCACAACACCGGTAATTCACCCCTCCACTTT. Encoded protein: CASSHNTGNSPLHF.

This clonotype was seen ten or more times. V gene TRBV29-1 combines with J gene TRBJ1-1, with no clear D. The CDR3 is made up of 13 amino acids. Deletions cut 6 bases from V and 4 bases from J, with 15 bases between. CDR1 is SQVTM, CDR2 ANQGSEA, per germline. CDR3 loop: CSVSKALGTEAFF. DNA of the CDR3: TGCAGCGTCTCAAAGGCCCTGGGCACTGAAGCTTTCTTT.

At least ten counts were recorded for this clonotype. The chain uses TRBV5-1 and TRBJ1-6; 7 bases are a match to TRBD1. V lost 5 bases and J lost 7; bases outside the gene matches: 6. Germline-derived CDR1 and CDR2 are SGHRS and YFSETQ. This CDR3 is 14 amino acids long. This CDR3 reads CASRSDRVNSPLHF. In nucleotides, the CDR3 is TGCGCCAGCAGGTCCGACAGGGTAAATTCACCCCTCCACTTT.